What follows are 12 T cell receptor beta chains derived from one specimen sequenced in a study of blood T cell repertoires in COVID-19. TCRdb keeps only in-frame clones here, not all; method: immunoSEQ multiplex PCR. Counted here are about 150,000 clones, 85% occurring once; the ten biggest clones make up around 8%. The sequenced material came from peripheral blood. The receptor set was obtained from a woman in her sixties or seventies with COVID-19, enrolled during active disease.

In DNA form, the CDR3 reads TGTGCCAGTAGTGTACAGGGAGGGACCGGGGAGCTGTTTTTT. It encodes CASSVQGGTGELFF. J is TRBJ2-2 and V is TRBV19, with D perhaps matching TRBD2 (7 bases). Germline V gives CDR1 LNHDA, CDR2 SQIVND (reference sequence). There are 14 residues in the CDR3. V was cut by 5 bases and J by 5 bases, with 12 bases left in between.

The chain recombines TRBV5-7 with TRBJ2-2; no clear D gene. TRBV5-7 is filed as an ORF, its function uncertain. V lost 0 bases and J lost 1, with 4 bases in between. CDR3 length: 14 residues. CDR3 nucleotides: TGTGCCAGCAGCTTGGCGGGGAACACCGGGGAGCTGTTTTTT. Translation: CASSLAGNTGELFF.

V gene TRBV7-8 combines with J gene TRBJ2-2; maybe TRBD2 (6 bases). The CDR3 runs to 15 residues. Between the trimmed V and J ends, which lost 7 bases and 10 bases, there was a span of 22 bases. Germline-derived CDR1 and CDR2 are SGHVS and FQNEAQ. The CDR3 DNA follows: TGTGCCAGCAACCAACCCGGGAGAAGGCTGGTGGAGCTGTTTTTT. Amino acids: CASNQPGRRLVELFF. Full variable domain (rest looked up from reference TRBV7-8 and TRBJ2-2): GAGVSQSPRYKVAKRGQDVALRCDPISGHVSLFWYQQALGQGPEFLTYFQNEAQLDKSGLPSDRFFAERPEGSVSTLKIQRTQQEDSAVYLCASNQPGRRLVELFFGEGSRLTVL.

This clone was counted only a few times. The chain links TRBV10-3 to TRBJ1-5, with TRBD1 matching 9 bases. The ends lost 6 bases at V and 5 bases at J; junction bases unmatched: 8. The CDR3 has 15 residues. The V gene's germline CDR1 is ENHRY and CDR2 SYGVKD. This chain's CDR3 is CAISPGQGRDQPQHF. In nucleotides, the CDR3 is TGTGCCATCAGCCCGGGACAGGGCAGGGATCAGCCCCAGCATTTT.

DNA of the CDR3: TGTGCCAGCAGTTATCAGGGATTGGACAATCAGCCCCAGCATTTT. Amino acid sequence: CASSYQGLDNQPQHF. The rearrangement uses TRBV6-6 and TRBJ1-5; D is possibly TRBD1 (5 bases). The CDR3 has 15 amino acids. In germline, CDR1 is MNHNY, CDR2 SVGAGI (reference sequence). The ends were cut back, 3 bases at V and 3 bases at J, with 12 bases in the middle.

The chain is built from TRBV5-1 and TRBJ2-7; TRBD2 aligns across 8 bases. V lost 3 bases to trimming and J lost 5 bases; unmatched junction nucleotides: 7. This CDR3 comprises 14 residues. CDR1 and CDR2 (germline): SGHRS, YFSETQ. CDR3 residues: CASSSGLDRDEQYF. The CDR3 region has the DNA TGCGCCAGCAGCTCGGGACTAGATAGAGACGAGCAGTACTTC. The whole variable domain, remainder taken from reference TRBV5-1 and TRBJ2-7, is KAGVTQTPRYLIKTRGQQVTLSCSPISGHRSVSWYQQTPGQGLQFLFEYFSETQRNKGNFPGRFSGRQFSNSRSEMNVSTLELGDSALYLCASSSGLDRDEQYFGPGTRLTVT.

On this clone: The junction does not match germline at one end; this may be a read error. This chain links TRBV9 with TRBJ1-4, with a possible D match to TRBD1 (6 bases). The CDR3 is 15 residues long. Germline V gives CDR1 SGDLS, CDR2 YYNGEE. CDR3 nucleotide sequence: TGTGCCAGCAGCCCTCACAGGGTCCCTAAAGAAAAACTGTTTTTT. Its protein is CASSPHRVPKEKLFF.

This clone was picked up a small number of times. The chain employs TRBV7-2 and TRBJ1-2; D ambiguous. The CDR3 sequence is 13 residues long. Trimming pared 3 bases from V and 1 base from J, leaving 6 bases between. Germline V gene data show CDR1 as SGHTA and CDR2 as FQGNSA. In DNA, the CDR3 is TGTGCCAGCAGCTTGGCCAATAACTATGGCTACACCTTC. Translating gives CASSLANNYGYTF.

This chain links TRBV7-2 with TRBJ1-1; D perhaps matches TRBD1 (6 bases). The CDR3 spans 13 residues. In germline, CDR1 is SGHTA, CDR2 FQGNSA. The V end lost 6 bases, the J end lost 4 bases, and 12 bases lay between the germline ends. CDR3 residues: CASSQGRGTEAFF. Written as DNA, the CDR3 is TGTGCCAGCAGTCAAGGCAGGGGCACTGAAGCTTTCTTT. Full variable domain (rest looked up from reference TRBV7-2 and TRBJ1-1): GAGVSQSPSNKVTEKGKDVELRCDPISGHTALYWYRQSLGQGLEFLIYFQGNSAPDKSGLPSDRFSAERTGGSVSTLTIQRTQQEDSAVYLCASSQGRGTEAFFGQGTRLTVV.

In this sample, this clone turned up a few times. The DNA for the CDR3 is TGCAGCGCACATTCAAGTGGACTTAACTATGGCTACACCTTC. Residues: CSAHSSGLNYGYTF. The chain has TRBV29-1 and TRBJ1-2, with D uncertain. CDR1 SQVTM and CDR2 ANQGSEA come from the germline V gene. V lost 7 bases to trimming and J lost 1 base, with 16 bases between them. The CDR3 covers 14 residues.

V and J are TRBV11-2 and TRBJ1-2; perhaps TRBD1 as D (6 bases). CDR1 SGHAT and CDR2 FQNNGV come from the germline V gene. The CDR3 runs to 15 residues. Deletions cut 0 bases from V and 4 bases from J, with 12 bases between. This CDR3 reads CASSLDRQVTYGYTF. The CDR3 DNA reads TGTGCCAGCAGCTTAGATCGACAGGTGACCTATGGCTACACCTTC.

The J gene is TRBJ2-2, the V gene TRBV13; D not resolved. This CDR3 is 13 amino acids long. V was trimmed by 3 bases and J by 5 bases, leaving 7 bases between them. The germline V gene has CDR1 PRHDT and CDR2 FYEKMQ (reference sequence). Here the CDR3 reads CASSFQDTGELFF. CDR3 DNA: TGTGCCAGCAGCTTTCAGGATACCGGGGAGCTGTTTTTT.